Shown below are 18 T cell receptor beta chains from a single sample sequenced in a study of blood T cell repertoires in COVID-19. Data came from immunoSEQ multiplex PCR; TCRdb stores just in-frame clones and leaves some out. The repertoire consists of about 300,000 clones, with 88% occurring once and the leading ten covering just under 7%. Input material: peripheral blood. Receptors originate from a woman aged 25 to 45 who had recovered from COVID-19.

In this sample, this clone turned up once. This sequence joins TRBV5-1 and TRBJ2-1; 7 bases agree with TRBD1. Trimming at V came to 0 bases and at J to 8 bases, leaving 14 bases not matched to a gene. The germline CDR1 and CDR2 sequences are SGHRS and YFSETQ. The CDR3 is made up of 17 amino acids. The CDR3, as DNA: TGCGCCAGCAGCTTGGCGACAGGGAATGACCCTGACCATGAGCAGTTCTTC. It yields the protein CASSLATGNDPDHEQFF.

J is TRBJ1-6 and V is TRBV28, with D perhaps TRBD1 (6 bases). Per the germline V gene, CDR1 is MDHEN and CDR2 is SYDVKM. Deletions cut 5 bases from V and 7 bases from J, with 15 bases between. The CDR3 consists of 15 residues. The CDR3 reads CASSLFLDRNSPLHF. Here the CDR3 DNA reads TGTGCCAGCAGTCTATTTCTCGACAGGAATTCACCCCTCCACTTT. The variable domain in full, completed from reference TRBV28 and TRBJ1-6, reads DVKVTQSSRYLVKRTGEKVFLECVQDMDHENMFWYRQDPGLGLRLIYFSYDVKMKEKGDIPEGYSVSREKKERFSLILESASTNQTSMYLCASSLFLDRNSPLHFGNGTRLTVT.

The chain combines TRBV5-1 with TRBJ1-2, with 8 bases identical to TRBD1. V was clipped by 7 bases and J by 4 bases; unmatched bases: 9. The CDR3 covers 14 residues. CDR1 and CDR2 (germline): SGHRS, YFSETQ. CDR3 in DNA: TGCGCCAGCTCCCAAAGGGACAGGTCCTATGGCTACACCTTC. Its translation is CASSQRDRSYGYTF. Together with reference TRBV5-1 and TRBJ1-2, the CDR3 gives the full variable domain: KAGVTQTPRYLIKTRGQQVTLSCSPISGHRSVSWYQQTPGQGLQFLFEYFSETQRNKGNFPGRFSGRQFSNSRSEMNVSTLELGDSALYLCASSQRDRSYGYTFGSGTRLTVV.

Only one count was recorded for this clone. J is TRBJ2-1 and V is TRBV18, with TRBD2 matching over 8 bases. There are 16 residues in the CDR3. V lost 4 bases to trimming and J lost 4 bases; unmatched junction nucleotides: 9. Germline V gene sequence: CDR1 KGHSH, CDR2 LQKENI. The CDR3 DNA follows: TGTGCCAGCTCACTGAGCGGGGGAGCGATTTACAATGAGCAGTTCTTC. Amino acid sequence: CASSLSGGAIYNEQFF.

V gene TRBV27 combines with J gene TRBJ2-5; 12 bases agree with TRBD2. The CDR3 is made up of 18 amino acids. Germline lookup yields CDR1 MNHEY and CDR2 SMNVEV (reference sequence). V lost 6 bases, J lost 1 base, and 12 bases stayed unmatched. Here the CDR3 reads CASRNRLASGGVQETQYF. CDR3 DNA: TGTGCCAGCAGAAACCGTCTGGCTAGCGGGGGGGTCCAAGAGACCCAGTACTTC.

The V gene is TRBV6-4, the J gene TRBJ1-1; D not certain. The CDR3 is 14 amino acids. Germline assignment: CDR1 MRHNA and CDR2 SNTAGT. Between the trimmed V and J ends, which lost 4 bases and 3 bases, there was a span of 12 bases. The CDR3 nucleotides are TGTGCCAGCAGTGCCAACCCGGAGGACACTGAAGCTTTCTTT. It yields the protein CASSANPEDTEAFF.

CDR3 region: CASSRRQSHNEKLFF. CDR3 nucleotide sequence: TGTGCCAGCAGCCGGCGACAGAGCCATAATGAAAAACTGTTTTTT. This chain links TRBV7-8 with TRBJ1-4; perhaps TRBD1 as D (5 bases). From germline, CDR1 is SGHVS and CDR2 FQNEAQ. The V end lost 5 bases, the J end lost 4 bases, and 14 bases lay between the germline ends. CDR3 size: 15 residues.

The chain has TRBV3-1 (or the pseudogene TRBV3-2) and TRBJ1-2; 7 bases line up with TRBD1. CDR3 length equals 14 residues. The V gene's germline CDR1 is LGHDT and CDR2 YNNKEL (reference sequence). V shed 6 bases and J 4 bases; nucleotides not matched to a gene: 8. The CDR3 DNA reads TGTGCCAGCAGTCGGGACAGTCGGGCCTATGGCTACACCTTC. This codes for CASSRDSRAYGYTF.

This chain links TRBV2 with TRBJ2-1, with 10 bases fitting TRBD2. J gave up 7 bases and V 6 bases, and 9 bases lay outside the gene matches. Germline V lookup: CDR1 SNHLY, CDR2 FYNNEI. The CDR3 contains 15 residues. The DNA of the CDR3 is TGTGCCAGCAGAATAGCGGGGGGTGCATGGAATGAGCAGTTCTTC. Its translation is CASRIAGGAWNEQFF.

The rearrangement joins TRBV30 to TRBJ2-5; TRBD2 matches 9 bases. The CDR3 sequence is 14 residues long. Germline V gene lookup returns CDR1 GTSNPN and CDR2 SVGIG (reference sequence). V dropped 3 bases and J dropped 10; count of bases not matched to a gene: 12. The CDR3 is CAWSLKTSGSRQYF. In DNA form, the CDR3 reads TGTGCCTGGAGCCTGAAGACTAGCGGTTCCCGCCAGTACTTC.

The V call is TRBV7-3, the J call TRBJ2-3, with a possible D match to TRBD2 (6 bases). V lost 4 bases and J lost 4, with 18 bases in between. Germline V lookup: CDR1 SGHTA, CDR2 FQGTGA. The CDR3 is 16 residues long. This CDR3 reads CASSSLVAGGADTQYF. The CDR3 DNA reads as TGTGCCAGCAGCTCGCTTGTTGCCGGGGGTGCAGATACGCAGTATTTT.

The chain carries TRBV5-1 and TRBJ1-4, with a tentative D call TRBD1 (5 bases). V dropped 3 bases and J dropped 3 bases, with 12 bases sitting between them. Germline CDR1 is SGHRS and CDR2 is YFSETQ. The CDR3 length is 15 residues. This CDR3 reads CASSYQDTSNEKLFF. The CDR3 DNA reads as TGCGCCAGCAGCTATCAGGACACGTCTAATGAAAAACTGTTTTTT.

V usage is TRBV28 and J usage is TRBJ1-5; perhaps TRBD1 as D (6 bases). This CDR3 is 13 amino acids long. The germline CDR1 and CDR2 sequences are MDHEN and SYDVKM. Between the trimmed V and J ends, which lost 9 bases and 3 bases, there was a span of 12 bases. The CDR3 here is CASEDSPNQPQHF. The CDR3 DNA reads TGTGCCAGTGAGGACAGCCCCAATCAGCCCCAGCATTTT.

The chain joins TRBV7-2 to TRBJ2-3; D is ambiguous. Germline CDR1 reads SGHTA; CDR2 reads FQGNSA. The CDR3 sequence is 14 residues long. V dropped 2 bases and J dropped 0 bases, with 6 bases sitting between them. The CDR3 DNA is TGTGCCAGCAGCTTAAGCTCGAGCACAGATACGCAGTATTTT. It translates to CASSLSSSTDTQYF. The full variable domain, rest sourced from reference TRBV7-2 and TRBJ2-3, is GAGVSQSPSNKVTEKGKDVELRCDPISGHTALYWYRQSLGQGLEFLIYFQGNSAPDKSGLPSDRFSAERTGGSVSTLTIQRTQQEDSAVYLCASSLSSSTDTQYFGPGTRLTVL.

The chain couples TRBV28 to TRBJ1-3, with 8 bases fitting TRBD1. Germline assignment: CDR1 MDHEN and CDR2 SYDVKM. This CDR3 spans 15 amino acids. With 6 bases clipped from V and 3 bases from J, the junction kept 7 bases outside the gene matches. The CDR3 sequence: CASRTLGQGGNTIYF. CDR3 nucleotide sequence: TGTGCCAGCAGAACCCTAGGACAGGGTGGAAACACCATATATTTT.

The gene calls are TRBV7-9 and TRBJ1-6; no clear D. Trimming left V 6 bases short and J 6 bases short, with 9 bases between. CDR1 and CDR2 (germline): SEHNR, FQNEAQ (reference sequence). This CDR3 is built from 13 residues. The CDR3 DNA reads as TGTGCCAGCAGAAAAGTAGTTAATTCACCCCTCCACTTT. Translating it yields CASRKVVNSPLHF.

The chain is built from TRBV19 and TRBJ2-3; D possibly corresponds to TRBD2 (6 bases). Trimming took 10 bases from V and 4 from J, leaving 21 bases between them. The CDR3 loop spans 15 amino acids. Germline V gene data show CDR1 as LNHDA and CDR2 as SQIVND (reference sequence). CDR3 sequence (DNA): TGTGCCACCGCCGGAGGGACCTTTCGGTCAGATACGCAGTATTTT. Amino acids: CATAGGTFRSDTQYF.

This clone was seen more than once but under ten times. The chain uses TRBV24-1 and TRBJ2-1; 8 bases are a match to TRBD1. The germline V gene has CDR1 KGHDR and CDR2 SFDVKD. V trimming: 9 bases; J trimming: 7 bases; junction bases outside the gene matches: 7. The CDR3 covers 13 residues. The CDR3 loop reads CATWWDRRNEQFF. CDR3 coding DNA: TGTGCCACCTGGTGGGACAGGCGGAATGAGCAGTTCTTC.